The entry below gives a single T cell receptor (beta chain) sequence along with its context. This sample was included in a study of blood T cell repertoires in COVID-19. CDR3 length: 14 amino acids. Under the authors' procedure: Using reference gene primer amplification, nucleated cell counts were estimated. Using immunoSEQ multiplex PCR, the repertoire was profiled, and TCRdb retains in-frame clones only, with some absent. V and J calls and clone size are those listed in that table; D and trimming were worked out from the DNA. Of some 150,000 clones in the sample, roughly 89% are singletons; the top ten hold 1.5% to 2%.

The sample was peripheral blood. The receptor was isolated from a woman aged 45-60 years with acute or convalescent COVID-19. The chain recombines TRBV21-1 with TRBJ2-7; TRBD1, the table's D call, lacks a check against the DNA. TRBV21-1 is a pseudogene. This CDR3 reads CASSNRSQGHEQYF. CDR3 coding DNA: TGTGCCAGCAGCAATCGGAGCCAGGGCCACGAGCAGTACTTC.